Below, 29 T cell receptor beta chains from the same sample are listed, as sequenced in a study of blood T cell repertoires in COVID-19. Assay: immunoSEQ multiplex PCR; the TCRdb copy retains only in-frame clones and omits some. The sample yields roughly 150,000 clones, around 89% seen once. The sequenced material came from peripheral blood. Receptor source: a man aged 55-75 years with active or convalescent COVID-19.

CDR3 coding DNA: TGTGCCAGCAGCGCGGGACAGGTTGATACGCAGTATTTT. Its protein is CASSAGQVDTQYF. J is TRBJ2-3 and V is TRBV6-5; 8 nucleotides align to TRBD1. Germline V lookup: CDR1 MNHEY, CDR2 SVGAGI. The CDR3 covers 13 residues. J gave up 6 bases and V 6 bases, and 5 bases lay outside the gene matches.

This rearrangement joins TRBV6-2 or TRBV6-3 to TRBJ2-1; 9 bases fit TRBD2. From germline, CDR1 is MNHEY and CDR2 SVGEGT. Trimming removed 4 bases from V and 2 bases from J; junction bases left unmatched: 6. The CDR3 is 16 residues long. The CDR3: CASSSKAGGPYNEQFF. The CDR3 bases are TGTGCCAGCAGTTCCAAAGCGGGGGGACCCTACAATGAGCAGTTCTTC.

The genes are TRBV4-2 and TRBJ1-4; D is unclear. This CDR3 comprises 16 residues. V was clipped by 1 base and J by 7 bases, with 16 bases between them. Germline V gene data show CDR1 as LGHNA and CDR2 as YNFKEQ. Written as DNA, the CDR3 is TGTGCCAGCAGCCAAGTCGAACTGAATCGTCGTGAAAAACTGTTTTTT. Translating gives CASSQVELNRREKLFF.

V and J are TRBV28 and TRBJ1-3, with D maybe TRBD1 (5 bases). V shed 9 bases and J shed 0 bases, with 12 bases lying between them. The CDR3 runs 14 residues. CDR1 is MDHEN and CDR2 is SYDVKM in the germline V gene. CDR3 coding DNA: TGTGCCAGTGGGGACTTTTACTCTGGAAACACCATATATTTT. Its protein product is CASGDFYSGNTIYF.

The chain has TRBV24-1 and TRBJ2-7; possible D gene TRBD2, 5 bases. This CDR3 has 14 amino acids. Germline V gene data show CDR1 as KGHDR and CDR2 as SFDVKD. Trimming cost V 5 bases and J 2 bases, with 12 bases left between them. The CDR3 spells CATSGPGNTYEQYF. The CDR3 DNA reads TGTGCCACCAGTGGTCCGGGGAATACCTACGAGCAGTACTTC.

This chain joins TRBV30 and TRBJ2-1; weak D call: TRBD2 (6 bases). The V end lost 2 bases, the J end lost 4 bases, and 9 bases lay between the germline ends. This CDR3 is 13 amino acids long. Per the germline V gene, CDR1 is GTSNPN and CDR2 is SVGIG (reference sequence). For the CDR3, the DNA is TGTGCCTGGAGTACGAGCGGGTACAATGAGCAGTTCTTC. Protein product: CAWSTSGYNEQFF.

The V and J genes are TRBV3-1 (or the pseudogene TRBV3-2) and TRBJ2-7; perhaps TRBD1 as D (5 bases). The CDR3 sequence is 16 residues long. Germline assignment: CDR1 LGHDT and CDR2 YNNKEL (reference sequence). Trimming pared 4 bases from V and 0 bases from J, leaving 16 bases between. Here the CDR3 reads CASSPLPTAVSYEQYF. CDR3 sequence (DNA): TGTGCCAGCAGCCCCCTCCCGACAGCAGTCTCCTACGAGCAGTACTTC.

This clone is a singleton in its sample. The rearrangement uses TRBV10-2 and TRBJ1-5, with D possibly being TRBD1 (5 bases). Trimming removed 2 bases at V and 4 bases at J, with 9 bases between. Germline values: CDR1 WSHSY, CDR2 SAAADI. This CDR3 has 14 amino acids. The CDR3 region is CASSEPGENQPQHF. The CDR3 DNA reads as TGCGCCAGCAGTGAGCCGGGGGAAAATCAGCCCCAGCATTTT.

This clone was picked up a small number of times. The chain links TRBV7-8 to TRBJ2-1, with 9 positions matching TRBD2. CDR3 length: 16 residues. The junction had 7 bases not matched to a gene; V was cut back by 3 bases and J by 4 bases. Germline V gene sequence: CDR1 SGHVS, CDR2 FQNEAQ. The CDR3 loop is CASSFFAGGIYNEQFF. As DNA, the CDR3 is TGTGCCAGCAGCTTTTTTGCGGGAGGGATTTACAATGAGCAGTTCTTC.

Comments on this clone: Other DNA sequences in the same sample also yield this CDR3. This chain joins TRBV6-5 and TRBJ1-2; TRBD1 matches 7 bases. This CDR3 spans 12 amino acids. From germline, CDR1 is MNHEY and CDR2 SVGAGI. J was trimmed by 8 bases and V by 2 bases; bases with no gene match: 2. The chain's CDR3 is CASSYLGGGYTF. CDR3 bases: TGTGCCAGCAGTTACCTAGGGGGCGGCTACACCTTC.

The V gene is TRBV10-3, the J gene TRBJ2-1; 13 nucleotides match TRBD2. The CDR3 is made up of 15 amino acids. The germline V gene encodes CDR1 ENHRY and CDR2 SYGVKD. Trimming took 5 bases from V and 7 from J; bases not matched to a gene: 5. CDR3 in DNA: TGTGCCATCAGTTCCGGGACTAGCGGGATGAATGAGCAGTTCTTC. Translating it yields CAISSGTSGMNEQFF.

The rearrangement uses TRBV7-2 and TRBJ1-2; weak D call: TRBD1 (6 bases). V dropped 6 bases and J dropped 3 bases, with 11 bases sitting between them. Germline CDR1 and CDR2: SGHTA and FQGNSA. The CDR3 loop spans 13 amino acids. The CDR3 is CASRITGYYGYTF. The CDR3 DNA is TGTGCCAGCAGGATTACAGGGTACTATGGCTACACCTTC.

This clone was picked up a small number of times. The chain links TRBV28 to TRBJ1-1; weak D call: TRBD1 (5 bases). Trimming pared 6 bases from V and 0 bases from J, leaving 8 bases between. Germline CDR1 reads MDHEN; CDR2 reads SYDVKM. This CDR3 has 13 amino acids. The CDR3 DNA reads as TGTGCCAGCAGGGGGGGTCTGAACACTGAAGCTTTCTTT. It is translated as CASRGGLNTEAFF.

The rearrangement links TRBV13 to TRBJ1-1; 8 bases are a match to TRBD1. CDR3 size: 18 residues. After removal of 4 bases from V and 3 bases from J, the junction contained 16 bases not matched to a gene. Germline V gene lookup returns CDR1 PRHDT and CDR2 FYEKMQ (reference sequence). This CDR3 reads CASSSNGQGLSEDTEAFF. The CDR3 bases are TGTGCCAGCAGCTCAAACGGACAGGGACTCAGTGAGGACACTGAAGCTTTCTTT.

This clone was seen a single time. This chain connects TRBV27 to TRBJ2-2; no definite D call. The ends were cut back, 1 base at V and 8 bases at J, with 14 bases in the middle. The CDR3 runs 15 residues. The germline V gene has CDR1 MNHEY and CDR2 SMNVEV (reference sequence). The CDR3 sequence: CASSLFVGQGGELFF. The CDR3 DNA follows: TGTGCCAGCAGTTTATTTGTGGGCCAAGGTGGGGAGCTGTTTTTT.

This chain joins TRBV6-5 and TRBJ1-1, with TRBD1 identical over 10 bases. Germline values: CDR1 MNHEY, CDR2 SVGAGI. The trim removed 7 bases at V and 7 bases at J, leaving 9 bases unmatched. CDR3 length: 14 amino acids. The CDR3: CASTPGTGDGEAFF. The CDR3 nucleotides read TGTGCCAGCACTCCCGGGACAGGGGACGGTGAAGCTTTCTTT.

This clone has just a few counts. The chain carries TRBV28 and TRBJ2-7, with 16 bases that match TRBD2. V shed 1 base, J shed 7 bases, and the junction held 7 bases outside the gene matches. Germline lookup yields CDR1 MDHEN and CDR2 SYDVKM. There are 17 residues in the CDR3. DNA of the CDR3: TGTGCCAGCAGTTTATCCGGGACTAGCGGGGGGGCCGGAGAGCAGTACTTC. It translates to CASSLSGTSGGAGEQYF.

The chain links TRBV7-3 to TRBJ2-3; 9 nucleotides agree with TRBD2. The germline V gene has CDR1 SGHTA and CDR2 FQGTGA. V shed 3 bases and J 4 bases; nucleotides not matched to a gene: 5. The CDR3 sequence is 15 residues long. CDR3 region: CASSFRLAGPDTQYF. CDR3 nucleotide sequence: TGTGCCAGCAGCTTTCGGCTAGCGGGGCCAGATACGCAGTATTTT.

The chain employs TRBV7-3 and TRBJ1-1; D unclear. V gave up 2 bases and J gave up 0 bases, with 10 bases separating them. The CDR3 is 15 residues long. Germline CDR1 SGHTA, CDR2 FQGTGA. The CDR3 region is CASSLGLGLNTEAFF. Written as DNA, the CDR3 is TGTGCCAGCAGCTTAGGTTTGGGCCTGAACACTGAAGCTTTCTTT.

The rearrangement joins TRBV28 to TRBJ2-7; 9 nucleotides align to TRBD1. Trimming took 6 bases from V and 5 from J; bases not matched to a gene: 14. Germline CDR1 and CDR2: MDHEN and SYDVKM. The CDR3 spans 16 residues. CDR3 bases: TGTGCCAGCAGCCCAACAGGGGGCAGTTTAGTCCACGAGCAGTACTTC. Protein: CASSPTGGSLVHEQYF.

This sequence joins TRBV28 and TRBJ2-7; 7 positions match TRBD1. Germline CDR1 reads MDHEN; CDR2 reads SYDVKM. The trim removed 6 bases at V and 3 bases at J, leaving 8 bases unmatched. The CDR3 runs 14 residues. For the CDR3, the DNA is TGTGCCAGCAGGCTCCCGGGACAGCACTACGAGCAGTACTTC. Translating it yields CASRLPGQHYEQYF.

This clone was recorded only once. V usage is TRBV7-9 and J usage is TRBJ2-1, with D unresolved. V dropped 4 bases and J dropped 2 bases, with 9 bases sitting between them. The CDR3 runs to 14 residues. Germline assignment: CDR1 SEHNR and CDR2 FQNEAQ (reference sequence). In nucleotides, the CDR3 is TGTGCCAGCAGCTCAGAGACTCCCTACAATGAGCAGTTCTTC. It specifies CASSSETPYNEQFF.

The genes are TRBV29-1 and TRBJ2-1, with 10 bases aligning to TRBD1. Germline CDR1 is SQVTM and CDR2 is ANQGSEA. The CDR3 is 13 amino acids. Unmatched junction bases numbered 6, after V lost 7 bases and J lost 6 bases. The CDR3 loop reads CSAWGTGVNEQFF. The CDR3 DNA follows: TGCAGCGCCTGGGGGACAGGGGTCAATGAGCAGTTCTTC.

The genes are TRBV14 and TRBJ1-2, with D possibly matching TRBD1 (5 bases). Trimming took off 4 bases at V and 7 bases at J, with 7 bases between the two ends. This CDR3 has 11 amino acids. Germline V gene sequence: CDR1 SGHDN, CDR2 FVKESK. As DNA, the CDR3 is TGTGCCAGCAGCCTTAGGGGTGGCTACACCTTC. It yields the protein CASSLRGGYTF.

This clone was observed once. V and J are TRBV4-1 and TRBJ2-7; D unclear. V was pared by 0 bases and J by 9 bases, with 21 bases between. The germline CDR1 and CDR2 sequences are MGHRA and YSYEKL. There are 16 residues in the CDR3. The CDR3 DNA reads as TGCGCCAGCAGCCAAGATCCTGTGACTCAAGGTTTCGGGCAGTACTTC. Protein: CASSQDPVTQGFGQYF.

This chain uses TRBV12-3 or TRBV12-4 with TRBJ1-1; 7 bases match TRBD1. This CDR3 is built from 13 residues. The J segment lost 2 bases and the V segment lost 4 bases, leaving 1 base of the junction unmatched. CDR3 in DNA: TGTGCCAGCAGTTGGGACAGCAACACTGAAGCTTTCTTT. Its translation: CASSWDSNTEAFF.

This chain uses TRBV5-4 with TRBJ1-1; 9 bases map to TRBD1. The CDR3 covers 18 residues. The germline V gene encodes CDR1 SGHNT and CDR2 YYREEE (reference sequence). Trimming removed 4 bases from V and 0 bases from J; junction bases left unmatched: 13. The CDR3 region is CASSGPGQGWGMNTEAFF. The CDR3 region has the DNA TGTGCCAGCAGCGGCCCGGGACAGGGATGGGGGATGAACACTGAAGCTTTCTTT.

The gene calls are TRBV18 and TRBJ2-2, with 7 bases fitting TRBD1. This CDR3 comprises 15 residues. V gave up 6 bases and J gave up 0 bases; unmatched junction bases: 4. Germline V lookup: CDR1 KGHSH, CDR2 LQKENI. The CDR3 reads CASSSGTANTGELFF. The CDR3 DNA follows: TGTGCCAGCTCGTCCGGGACAGCGAACACCGGGGAGCTGTTTTTT.

The chain links TRBV7-9 to TRBJ2-3; D unresolved. V was cut by 0 bases and J by 4 bases, with 5 bases left in between. The CDR3 consists of 13 residues. CDR1 is SEHNR, CDR2 FQNEAQ, per germline (reference sequence). The CDR3 coding sequence is TGTGCCAGCAGCTTAGCGCGATCAGATACGCAGTATTTT. Its protein is CASSLARSDTQYF.